A selection of T cell receptor beta chains follows, all from one sample in a study of OX40 agonist ivuxolimab in advanced cancers. The assay was immunoSEQ multiplex PCR, and TCRdb's table has in-frame clones only and misses some. Among fewer than 45,000 clones listed, more than 85% were seen once. The source was CD4+ or CD8+ T cells sorted from blood, collected in a trial of the OX40 agonist ivuxolimab. The receptor source for this set is an adult with an advanced solid tumor such as melanoma, head and neck, liver or kidney cancer. The CDR3 runs from the conserved cysteine through the conserved F or W. Fields, in order: V gene, CDR3 protein.

v_call: TRBV5-4
cdr3_aa: CASSLVANREQFF

v_call: TRBV9
cdr3_aa: CASSVGTGNQPQHF

v_call: TRBV5-4
cdr3_aa: CASSLAGTGVYEQYF

v_call: TRBV6-1
cdr3_aa: CASSPSRAEQYF

v_call: TRBV7-6
cdr3_aa: CASSLGGTAVEKLFF

v_call: TRBV7-2
cdr3_aa: CASSLVQGDQPQHF

v_call: TRBV6-4
cdr3_aa: CASSDNRNTEAFF

v_call: TRBV2
cdr3_aa: CASKGILNQPQHF

v_call: TRBV5-1
cdr3_aa: CASSLTSGSQETQYF

v_call: TRBV11-2
cdr3_aa: CASSKLRGRTGNTIYF

v_call: TRBV10-2
cdr3_aa: CASSEFTGTYEQFF

v_call: TRBV18
cdr3_aa: CASSPQGRGGYTF

v_call: TRBV7-7
cdr3_aa: CASSSGTGFGNTIYF

v_call: TRBV9
cdr3_aa: CASSRGQGDYEQYF

v_call: TRBV20-1
cdr3_aa: CSSTSGNTIYF

v_call: TRBV4-3
cdr3_aa: CASSQDRRARAYF

v_call: TRBV6-5
cdr3_aa: CASRGLGGSNYGYTF

v_call: TRBV29-1
cdr3_aa: CSARTPVGYGYTF

v_call: TRBV5-1
cdr3_aa: CASSAGTGGNSPLHF

v_call: TRBV6-1
cdr3_aa: CASSRDRAQETQYF

v_call: TRBV7-2
cdr3_aa: CATRGGPSSGNTIYF

v_call: TRBV5-6
cdr3_aa: CASSLRGLVEQYF

v_call: TRBV5-1
cdr3_aa: CASSAGGELGYNEQFF